This T cell receptor (beta chain) comes out of a study of OX40 agonist ivuxolimab in advanced cancers. The protocol was immunoSEQ multiplex PCR, while the TCRdb copy is restricted to in-frame clones and leaves out a portion. The sample has roughly 76,000 clones, about 91% seen once. This CDR3 is 13 amino acids long. Per germline, CDR1 SNHLY and CDR2 FYNNEI. Trimming stripped 8 bases from V and 1 base from J, with 12 bases between. Sampling times: baseline, cycle 4 day 1, cycle 7 day 1. Note on this clone: What it binds is not known.

Overall study findings and caveats: Researchers did not establish what antigens the expanded peripheral T cells target. Nonresponders included some who also had low normalized T-cell clonal expansion.

The chain couples TRBV2 to TRBJ2-7, with D perhaps matching TRBD2 (6 bases). The sequence was obtained from an adult with an advanced solid tumor such as melanoma, head and neck, liver or kidney cancer. Specimen: CD4+ or CD8+ T cells sorted from blood, collected in a trial of the OX40 agonist ivuxolimab. The CDR3 region is CASGTGTSYEQYF. The CDR3 DNA follows: TGTGCCAGCGGGACGGGGACTTCCTACGAGCAGTACTTC.